This section outlines one T cell receptor (beta chain) sequence together with its context. Antigen unknown. Naive CD8 cells comprised CD45RO-negative, CCR7-positively selected cells, excluding terminally differentiated effector memory CD45RA+ cells. The germline V gene has CDR1 MNHNS and CDR2 SASEGT. The V gene lost 6 bases and the J gene lost 0 bases, with 9 bases spanning the gap. This CDR3 has 14 residues. The source of the sample is a study of shared clonotypes between healthy human individuals. Study observations and caveats: Non-shared clonotypes showed lower generation probabilities than clonotypes common to all four donors.

The assay ran at deep level. This table comes from immunoSEQ multiplex PCR, and its TCRdb copy is limited to in-frame clones, with some not included. The sample contains hundreds of thousands of clones, roughly 92% of which appear only once. The chain combines TRBV6-1 with TRBJ2-1; TRBD2 might be the D (5 bases). The TCR sequence derives from a man aged 30 to 45 in good health. The sample taken for sequencing was naive CD8+ T cells sorted from blood. The CDR3 region is CASSGLGSYNEQFF. DNA for the CDR3: TGTGCCAGCAGCGGACTGGGCTCCTACAATGAGCAGTTCTTC.